These T cell receptor beta chains were read from a single sample in a study of technical replicates of blood from a few donors. Using immunoSEQ multiplex PCR, the repertoire was profiled, and TCRdb retains in-frame clones only, with some absent. The sample holds about 56,000 clones, 85% to 95% seen once. Sequenced material: PBMCs. Every receptor here comes from a human donor in good health. Some clones in this sample may be carry-over from other donors' samples. CDR3s include the opening cysteine and the closing phenylalanine or tryptophan. The D gene is left open where the match is weak. Clone size is stated in some rows and not others, as once, few, many or a class when expanded.

CDR3: CASSFGLKVDEQYF; DNA: TGTGCCAGCAGCTTCGGACTAAAGGTTGACGAGCAGTACTTC; V: TRBV7-2; length: 14; D: .; size: .; J: TRBJ2-7
CDR3: CASSYGAPPYEQYF; DNA: TGTGCCAGCAGTTACGGGGCGCCCCCCTACGAGCAGTACTTC; V: TRBV6-5; length: 14; D: .; size: .; J: TRBJ2-7
CDR3: CASSAAGAGGANVLTF; DNA: TGTGCCAGCAGTGCTGCGGGGGCCGGGGGGGCCAACGTCCTGACTTTC; V: TRBV5-4; length: 16; D: .; size: .; J: TRBJ2-6
CDR3: CASSYSQGGTEAFF; DNA: TGTGCCAGCAGTTACTCGCAGGGTGGAACTGAAGCTTTCTTT; V: TRBV6-5; length: 14; D: .; size: few; J: TRBJ1-1
CDR3: CASSAGPTSYEQYF; DNA: TGTGCCAGCAGCGCGGGACCGACCTCCTACGAGCAGTACTTC; V: TRBV7-8; length: 14; D: .; size: .; J: TRBJ2-7
CDR3: CASSFGGLRFNYGYTF; DNA: TGTGCCAGCAGCTTTGGGGGGTTAAGGTTTAACTATGGCTACACCTTC; V: TRBV5-6; length: 16; D: .; size: .; J: TRBJ1-2
CDR3: CATSSSSQGAQHF; DNA: TGTGCCACCAGCAGTTCCTCTCAGGGGGCCCAGCATTTT; V: TRBV15; length: 13; D: TRBD1; size: .; J: TRBJ1-5
CDR3: CASSPSWGGKETQYF; DNA: TGTGCCAGCTCACCATCCTGGGGAGGTAAAGAGACCCAGTACTTC; V: TRBV18; length: 15; D: .; size: .; J: TRBJ2-5
CDR3: CASSLGTGELREQFF; DNA: TGTGCCAGCAGCTTAGGGACAGGGGAACTTAGGGAGCAGTTCTTC; V: TRBV7-2; length: 15; D: TRBD1; size: .; J: TRBJ2-1
CDR3: CASTKQGANTEAFF; DNA: TGTGCCAGCACTAAACAGGGGGCGAACACTGAAGCTTTCTTT; V: TRBV6-1; length: 14; D: TRBD1; size: .; J: TRBJ1-1
CDR3: CASSLGEGSQETQYF; DNA: TGTGCCAGCAGCTTGGGGGAGGGGTCTCAAGAGACCCAGTACTTC; V: TRBV5-4; length: 15; D: TRBD2; size: once; J: TRBJ2-5
CDR3: CASSLVAWDISTTQHF; DNA: TGTGCCAGCAGCTTAGTTGCGTGGGACATCTCAACGACCCAGCATTTT; V: TRBV7-8; length: 16; D: .; size: .; J: TRBJ1-5
CDR3: CASSQELSYRTGELFF; DNA: TGCGCCAGCAGCCAAGAACTATCTTACCGCACCGGGGAGCTGTTTTTT; V: TRBV4-1; length: 16; D: .; size: once; J: TRBJ2-2
CDR3: CASSNLGQGGAEAFF; DNA: TGTGCCAGCAGCAACCTCGGACAGGGGGGCGCTGAAGCTTTCTTT; V: TRBV6-6; length: 15; D: TRBD1; size: .; J: TRBJ1-1
CDR3: CASSSQGPIYGYTF; DNA: TGTGCCAGCAGTTCACAGGGGCCAATCTATGGCTACACCTTC; V: TRBV2; length: 14; D: TRBD1; size: .; J: TRBJ1-2
CDR3: CASSLLAGVETQYF; DNA: TGTGCCAGCAGCTTACTGGCGGGAGTAGAGACCCAGTACTTC; V: TRBV7-6; length: 14; D: TRBD2; size: .; J: TRBJ2-5
CDR3: CASSETGNYGYTF; DNA: TGCGCCAGCAGTGAGACAGGGAACTATGGCTACACCTTC; V: TRBV10-1; length: 13; D: .; size: .; J: TRBJ1-2
CDR3: CASRGGGGYEQYF; DNA: TGTGCCAGCAGGGGTGGAGGAGGCTACGAGCAGTACTTC; V: TRBV2; length: 13; D: .; size: .; J: TRBJ2-7
CDR3: CASSPIAGASTDTQYF; DNA: TGTGCCAGCAGTCCGATAGCGGGTGCTAGCACAGATACGCAGTATTTT; V: TRBV5-4; length: 16; D: TRBD2; size: once; J: TRBJ2-3
CDR3: CARSLKTGEAFF; DNA: TGTGCCAGAAGCTTAAAAACAGGGGAAGCTTTCTTT; V: TRBV5-3; length: 12; D: .; size: .; J: TRBJ1-1
CDR3: CAWQRDIYEQYF; DNA: TGTGCCTGGCAGCGGGATATATACGAGCAGTACTTC; V: TRBV30; length: 12; D: TRBD2; size: .; J: TRBJ2-7
CDR3: CAWSEGTSYGYTF; DNA: TGTGCCTGGAGTGAGGGCACTAGCTATGGCTACACCTTC; V: TRBV30; length: 13; D: .; size: .; J: TRBJ1-2
CDR3: CASSLGGRVMDTQYF; DNA: TGTGCCAGCAGCTTAGGCGGGAGAGTCATGGATACGCAGTATTTT; V: TRBV7-9; length: 15; D: TRBD2; size: .; J: TRBJ2-3
CDR3: CASIHNTGTGFGYTF; DNA: TGTGCCAGCATCCATAATACCGGGACAGGGTTTGGCTACACCTTC; V: TRBV7-9; length: 15; D: TRBD1; size: .; J: TRBJ1-2
CDR3: CASSILGGGTEAFF; DNA: TGTGCCAGTAGTATCTTGGGGGGAGGAACTGAAGCTTTCTTT; V: TRBV19; length: 14; D: .; size: .; J: TRBJ1-1
CDR3: CASSGYNSGNTIYF; DNA: TGTGCCAGCAGTGGCTATAACTCTGGAAACACCATATATTTT; V: TRBV6-1; length: 14; D: .; size: .; J: TRBJ1-3
CDR3: CAISTGYSAQPQHF; DNA: TGTGCCATCAGTACAGGGTATTCGGCTCAGCCCCAGCATTTT; V: TRBV10-3; length: 14; D: .; size: .; J: TRBJ1-5
CDR3: CASSPGTGATVGGYTF; DNA: TGTGCCAGCAGTCCCGGGACAGGGGCTACGGTAGGCGGCTACACCTTC; V: TRBV5-6; length: 16; D: TRBD1; size: once; J: TRBJ1-2
CDR3: CASSSYLTGNGGYTF; DNA: TGTGCCAGCAGCTCATACCTGACAGGGAACGGGGGCTACACCTTC; V: TRBV7-2; length: 15; D: TRBD1; size: .; J: TRBJ1-2
CDR3: CASSWDRGGYGYTF; DNA: TGTGCCAGCAGTTGGGACAGGGGTGGCTATGGCTACACCTTC; V: TRBV6-5; length: 14; D: TRBD1; size: .; J: TRBJ1-2
CDR3: CAISVRSASSYEQYF; DNA: TGTGCCATCAGTGTGAGAAGCGCCAGCTCCTACGAGCAGTACTTC; V: TRBV10-3; length: 15; D: .; size: .; J: TRBJ2-7
CDR3: CASSQDTGVKTQYF; DNA: TGCGCCAGCAGCCAAGATACAGGGGTAAAGACCCAGTACTTC; V: TRBV4-3; length: 14; D: TRBD1; size: .; J: TRBJ2-5